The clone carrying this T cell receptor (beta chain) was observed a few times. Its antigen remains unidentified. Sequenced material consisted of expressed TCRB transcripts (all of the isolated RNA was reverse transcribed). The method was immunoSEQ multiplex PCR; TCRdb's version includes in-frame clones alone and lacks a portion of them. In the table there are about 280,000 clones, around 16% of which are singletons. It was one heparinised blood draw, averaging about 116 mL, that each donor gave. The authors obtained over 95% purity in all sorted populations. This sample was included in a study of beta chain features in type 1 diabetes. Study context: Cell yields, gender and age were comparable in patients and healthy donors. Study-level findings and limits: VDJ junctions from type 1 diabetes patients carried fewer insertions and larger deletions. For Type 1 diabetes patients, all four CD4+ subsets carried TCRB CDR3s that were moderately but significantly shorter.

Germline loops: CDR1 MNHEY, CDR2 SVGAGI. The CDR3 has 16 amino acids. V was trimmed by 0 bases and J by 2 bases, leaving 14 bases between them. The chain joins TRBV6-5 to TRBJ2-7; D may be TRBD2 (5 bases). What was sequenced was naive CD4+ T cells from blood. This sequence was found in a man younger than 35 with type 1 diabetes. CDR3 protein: CASSYSSRGFPYEQYF. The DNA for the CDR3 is TGTGCCAGCAGTTACTCGAGCCGGGGATTCCCCTACGAGCAGTACTTC.